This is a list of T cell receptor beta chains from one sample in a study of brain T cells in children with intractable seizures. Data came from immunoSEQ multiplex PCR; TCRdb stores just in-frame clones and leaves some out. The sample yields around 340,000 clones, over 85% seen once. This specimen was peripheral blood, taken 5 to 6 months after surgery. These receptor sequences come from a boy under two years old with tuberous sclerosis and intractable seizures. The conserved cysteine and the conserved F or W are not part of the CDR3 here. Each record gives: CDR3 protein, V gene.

cdr3_aa: ASSEYGEGPYSNQPQH; v_call: TRBV25-1
cdr3_aa: SASFLAGSYEQY; v_call: TRBV20-1
cdr3_aa: ASSGGDLFMREAF; v_call: TRBV25-1
cdr3_aa: ASSIRVGRSSYEQY; v_call: TRBV19
cdr3_aa: ASSYRLGSRVNEQF; v_call: TRBV11-2
cdr3_aa: ASSLDKLATDTQY; v_call: TRBV5-4
cdr3_aa: ASNEPRDQGSYEQY; v_call: TRBV11-2
cdr3_aa: ASSRNDVDGQPQH; v_call: TRBV19
cdr3_aa: ASSEREGFQETQY; v_call: TRBV2
cdr3_aa: SAGGKEPQH; v_call: TRBV20-1
cdr3_aa: SARDRGGYT; v_call: TRBV20-1
cdr3_aa: ASSGIAGVQETQY; v_call: TRBV9
cdr3_aa: ASSQVGIPYEQY; v_call: TRBV4-1
cdr3_aa: ATSRDRTEPYEQY; v_call: TRBV15
cdr3_aa: ASRTFQGSGGYT; v_call: TRBV27
cdr3_aa: ASSLENAGGGYT; v_call: TRBV7-3
cdr3_aa: AVWLGYGYT; v_call: TRBV7-6
cdr3_aa: ASSVAGGAEQY; v_call: TRBV9
cdr3_aa: SVYESTNEKLF; v_call: TRBV29-1
cdr3_aa: ASSQGKGAYNSPLH; v_call: TRBV4-1
cdr3_aa: ASSLGVGVETQY; v_call: TRBV7-9
cdr3_aa: ASRDRDYEQY; v_call: TRBV28
cdr3_aa: ASSIDGMNTEAF; v_call: TRBV19
cdr3_aa: ASSFLENTEAF; v_call: TRBV5-4
cdr3_aa: ASVRGHYRGAYGYT; v_call: TRBV9
cdr3_aa: ASSPRSEAF; v_call: TRBV11-2
cdr3_aa: ASSETFFILITNEKLF; v_call: TRBV6-1
cdr3_aa: ASREGVKETQY; v_call: TRBV2
cdr3_aa: ASSLIGESTEAF; v_call: TRBV11-2
cdr3_aa: ASSYASGSGYEQY; v_call: TRBV11-2
cdr3_aa: ASRHQGYEQY; v_call: TRBV12-3/TRBV12-4
cdr3_aa: ASSHIMRTGGSYEQY; v_call: TRBV28
cdr3_aa: ASSLQGFSYGYT; v_call: TRBV6-5
cdr3_aa: ASSFGTGFTRSYT; v_call: TRBV5-8
cdr3_aa: ASSQEVNGQDEKLF; v_call: TRBV3-1/TRBV3-2
cdr3_aa: ASSYCAVRGTEAF; v_call: TRBV6-5
cdr3_aa: ASSPGNGQKTYNEQF; v_call: TRBV7-9
cdr3_aa: ASSEAGTHGDTQY; v_call: TRBV19
cdr3_aa: SARDSYEQY; v_call: TRBV20-1
cdr3_aa: ASSDRSSYEQY; v_call: TRBV10-1
cdr3_aa: ASSFGLSGANVLT; v_call: TRBV2
cdr3_aa: AWVGGNSPLH; v_call: TRBV30
cdr3_aa: ASSSIISPLH; v_call: TRBV5-6
cdr3_aa: ASQGLRSTIY; v_call: TRBV7-8
cdr3_aa: ASSPVVAASSYEQY; v_call: TRBV19
cdr3_aa: SVEGGRSEQF; v_call: TRBV29-1
cdr3_aa: ASSPWKGLASYEQY; v_call: TRBV11-2
cdr3_aa: AISRTSGGAIISTDTQY; v_call: TRBV10-3
cdr3_aa: ASSEQGGRATEAF; v_call: TRBV19
cdr3_aa: ASSQDPVDSYNEQF; v_call: TRBV3-1/TRBV3-2
cdr3_aa: ASRVVVGFT; v_call: TRBV6-1
cdr3_aa: ASSHAPSLTANTGELF; v_call: TRBV3-1/TRBV3-2
cdr3_aa: ASSLVSGSLYEQY; v_call: TRBV11-3
cdr3_aa: ASSTRTLNTEAF; v_call: TRBV27
cdr3_aa: ASSQGYRGPQLFRSYNEQF; v_call: TRBV4-1
cdr3_aa: ASSYRGPDQPQH; v_call: TRBV6-5
cdr3_aa: ASSLAPRTSGGAAQETQY; v_call: TRBV7-2